This TCR beta chain was sequenced for a study of OX40 agonist ivuxolimab in advanced cancers. On the study more broadly: The dose-escalation cohort was approximately 85% male, with a mean age of around 60 years, ranging roughly 20 to 90.

This CDR3 is 13 amino acids long. Trimming shortened V by 2 bases and J by 5 bases, and 9 bases separated the two germline ends. Germline V CDR1 and CDR2: MNHEY, SMNVEV (reference sequence). Sequencing was performed with immunoSEQ multiplex PCR; in TCRdb, only in-frame clones are kept and a portion is missing. The sample lists about 40,000 clones; approximately 90% were seen once. This receptor was obtained from an adult with an advanced solid tumor such as melanoma, head and neck, liver or kidney cancer. The chain is built from TRBV27 and TRBJ1-1; no clear D gene. The material sequenced was CD4+ or CD8+ T cells sorted from blood, taken in a trial of the OX40 agonist ivuxolimab. DNA of the CDR3: TGTGCCAGCAGTTTAAGTTCCCGGACTGAAGCTTTCTTT. As protein: CASSLSSRTEAFF.